These 2 T cell receptor beta chains were all obtained from the same sample, sequenced in a study of blood T cell repertoires in COVID-19. This table comes from immunoSEQ multiplex PCR, and its TCRdb copy is limited to in-frame clones, with some not included. This table has about 45,000 clones, over 75% appearing once. The sequenced sample consisted of peripheral blood. The receptors originated from a human donor in a cohort sampled during active COVID-19.

The chain recombines TRBV5-6 with TRBJ2-3; 9 bases line up with TRBD2. Losses at the gene ends were 3 bases for V and 2 bases for J; bases not matched to a gene: 4. In germline, CDR1 is SGHDT, CDR2 YYEEEE. This CDR3 is built from 15 residues. The CDR3 DNA follows: TGTGCCAGCAGCTCTTCTAGCGGGGCCACAGATACGCAGTATTTT. It codes for CASSSSSGATDTQYF.

This clone has just one count. This sequence joins TRBV23-1 and TRBJ2-2, with 7 bases that match TRBD1. TRBV23-1 is an open reading frame, and its role is uncertain. Trimming at V came to 4 bases and at J to 1 base, leaving 15 bases not matched to a gene. This CDR3 has 19 amino acids. CDR3 protein: CASSRLGATGTENTGELFF. CDR3 sequence (DNA): TGCGCCAGCAGTCGCCTCGGGGCTACCGGGACAGAGAACACCGGGGAGCTGTTTTTT.